Listed below are T cell receptor beta chains from one sample, sequenced in a study of T cell responses to AZD1222 COVID-19 vaccine. Data came from immunoSEQ multiplex PCR; TCRdb stores just in-frame clones and leaves some out. The sample carries 100,000 to 130,000 clones, about nine tenths recorded once. This specimen was peripheral blood, taken 28 days after the second AZD1222 dose. These receptors all stem from an adult who received the AZD1222 COVID-19 vaccine. CDR3s include the opening cysteine and the closing phenylalanine or tryptophan. The D gene is left open where the match is weak. Rows give clone size only sometimes, using once, few, many, or a class for an expanded clone.

D	size	V	J	DNA	CDR3
.	.	TRBV7-8	TRBJ2-2	TGTGCCAGCAGCTTACCGGGACAACAGAACACCGGGGAGCTGTTTTTT	CASSLPGQQNTGELFF
TRBD2	.	TRBV6-4	TRBJ2-3	TGTGCCAGCAGTGGGACTAGCGGGGGCACAGATACGCAGTATTTT	CASSGTSGGTDTQYF
TRBD2	.	TRBV7-2	TRBJ2-7	TGTGCCAGCAGCTCAGGGGTAGCGGGAGGTGAGCAGTACTTC	CASSSGVAGGEQYF
.	.	TRBV7-6	TRBJ2-7	TGTGCCAGCAGCCCCCCGAGGGGCGAGCAGTACTTC	CASSPPRGEQYF
.	.	TRBV27	TRBJ1-4	TGTGCCAGCAGTTGGGACAACCGCGGGGAAAAACTGTTTTTT	CASSWDNRGEKLFF
.	.	TRBV2	TRBJ1-1	TGTGCCAGCAGGGTGCAGATGAACACTGAAGCTTTCTTT	CASRVQMNTEAFF
.	once	TRBV20-1	TRBJ2-5	TGCAGTGCCCCCTCAGGGGCCCAGTACTTC	CSAPSGAQYF
TRBD2	.	TRBV18	TRBJ2-3	TGTGCCAGCTCACCCTCACTAGCGGGGGCCACAGATACGCAGTATTTT	CASSPSLAGATDTQYF
TRBD2	.	TRBV27	TRBJ2-7	TGTGCCAGCAGTACAAGGACTAGCGGGAGCCCATACTACGAGCAGTACTTC	CASSTRTSGSPYYEQYF
.	.	TRBV19	TRBJ2-3	TGTGCCAGTAGTGGGGACGCTAGAGATAACACAGATACGCAGTATTTT	CASSGDARDNTDTQYF
.	few	TRBV6-5	TRBJ2-1	TGTGCCCGGGGCGGACTAAGCTCCTACAATGAGCAGTTCTTC	CARGGLSSYNEQFF
.	.	TRBV3-1/TRBV3-2	TRBJ1-1	TGTGCCAGCAGCCAAGGCGCGGGGGCGATCCCCCTAGCTTTCTTT	CASSQGAGAIPLAFF
.	.	TRBV16	TRBJ2-5	TGTGCCAGCAGCCAATCCCTCCAAGAGACCCAGTACTTC	CASSQSLQETQYF
.	once	TRBV5-4	TRBJ1-3	TGTGCCAGCAGCCCCGGAGGAAACAGCATCGTTGGAAACACCATATATTTT	CASSPGGNSIVGNTIYF
TRBD2	.	TRBV12-5	TRBJ2-5	TGTGCTAGTCACACTTCGGGGGGGGCCGCAGAGACCCAGTACTTC	CASHTSGGAAETQYF